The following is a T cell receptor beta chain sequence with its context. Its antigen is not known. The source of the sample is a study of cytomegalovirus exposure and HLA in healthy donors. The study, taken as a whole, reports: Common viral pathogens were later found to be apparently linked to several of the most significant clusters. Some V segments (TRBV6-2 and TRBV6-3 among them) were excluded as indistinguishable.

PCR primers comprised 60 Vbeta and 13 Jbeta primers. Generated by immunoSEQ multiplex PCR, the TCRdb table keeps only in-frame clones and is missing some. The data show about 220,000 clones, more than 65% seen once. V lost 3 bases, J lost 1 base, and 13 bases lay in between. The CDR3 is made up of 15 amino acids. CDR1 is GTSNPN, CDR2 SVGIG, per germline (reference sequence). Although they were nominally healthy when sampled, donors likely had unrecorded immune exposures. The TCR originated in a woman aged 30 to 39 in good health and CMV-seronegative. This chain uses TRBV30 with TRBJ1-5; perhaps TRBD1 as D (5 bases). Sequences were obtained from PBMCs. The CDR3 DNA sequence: TGTGCCTGGAGCGTTAGGGGAATAAGCAATCAGCCCCAGCATTTT. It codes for CAWSVRGISNQPQHF.